This section outlines one T cell receptor (beta chain) sequence together with its context. CDR1 ENHRY and CDR2 SYGVKD come from the germline V gene. This CDR3 has 13 residues. Trimming cost V 2 bases and J 4 bases, with 5 bases left between them. Recruitment covered fewer than 25 US areas and drew participants whose ages spanned roughly 18 to 90 years. Categorization into cohorts depended on clinical history that participants reported. The source of the sample is a study of blood T cell repertoires in COVID-19. Across the study: Sites across the United States, Italy and Spain contributed samples from acute and convalescent COVID-19.

Study processing details: Estimation of nucleated cell counts was performed using reference gene primer amplification. Assay: immunoSEQ multiplex PCR; the TCRdb copy retains only in-frame clones and omits some. For V, J and clone size, that table is used; D and trimming come from the DNA. The sample lists under 500,000 clones, approximately 90% seen once, with almost 2% in the top ten. The sequencing input was PBMCs or T cells enriched from blood (not recorded which). The TCR comes from a woman between 18 and 29 years old with acute COVID-19. The chain is built from TRBV10-3 and TRBJ1-4; D not certain. The CDR3 region is CAISEIGNEKLFF. DNA for the CDR3: TGTGCCATCAGTGAGATCGGTAATGAAAAACTGTTTTTT.